These 26 T cell receptor beta chains share one sample of origin, sequenced in a study of a mutant IDH1 vaccine in newly diagnosed glioma. Measured with immunoSEQ multiplex PCR; TCRdb has only the in-frame clones, and not every one. The table records 50,000 to 65,000 clones, 80% to 85% of them present only once. Specified time point: week 47, end of study. Alongside topical imiquimod, each dose of vaccine comprised 300 ug of mutant IDH1 20-mer peptide. No antigen is known for these receptors. The sequencing here drew on PBMCs, taken from a glioma patient whose treatment included an IDH1 peptide vaccine. These TCRs come from a woman aged 50 to 65 with glioma.

For this clone: Relative to the germline gene, one junction end is altered; a read error may explain this. V is TRBV15 and J is TRBJ2-3; D may be TRBD1 (6 bases). This CDR3 has 13 residues. Germline-derived CDR1 and CDR2 are LNHNV and YYDKDF (reference sequence). The CDR3 DNA reads as TGTGCCACCGGCAGGGGAGAATCTAATACGCAGTATTTT. Its translation is CATGRGESNTQYF.

The chain combines TRBV30 with TRBJ2-5, with TRBD2 identical over 13 bases. V was pared by 4 bases and J by 1 base, with 9 bases of the junction left unmatched. There are 17 residues in the CDR3. Germline CDR1 reads GTSNPN; CDR2 reads SVGIG (reference sequence). CDR3 sequence (DNA): TGTGCCTGGACCTTCGGACTAGCGGGGGACACCCAAGAGACCCAGTACTTC. Its translation: CAWTFGLAGDTQETQYF. Combining the CDR3 with reference TRBV30 and TRBJ2-5 gives the whole variable domain SQTIHQWPATLVQPVGSPLSLECTVEGTSNPNLYWYRQAAGRGLQLLFYSVGIGQISSEVPQNLSASRPQDRQFILSSKKLLLSDSGFYLCAWTFGLAGDTQETQYFGPGTRLLVL.

The rearrangement uses TRBV9 and TRBJ2-5, with D uncertain. From germline, CDR1 is SGDLS and CDR2 YYNGEE. Trimming shortened V by 3 bases and J by 6 bases, and 3 bases separated the two germline ends. The CDR3 runs 10 residues. DNA of the CDR3: TGTGCCAGCAGCGGGAAGACCCAGTACTTC. The encoded protein is CASSGKTQYF.

CDR3 amino acids: CAWSVTGKNSPLHF. The CDR3 region has the DNA TGTGCCTGGAGTGTAACAGGGAAGAATTCACCCCTCCACTTT. The chain joins TRBV30 to TRBJ1-6; possibly TRBD1 for D (6 bases). The CDR3 loop spans 14 amino acids. The germline gives CDR1 GTSNPN, CDR2 SVGIG (reference sequence). V lost 0 bases to trimming and J lost 7 bases, with 10 bases between them.

This rearrangement joins TRBV29-1 to TRBJ2-3; 7 nucleotides line up with TRBD1. CDR3 length: 15 residues. The germline gives CDR1 SQVTM, CDR2 ANQGSEA. The junction had 8 bases not matched to a gene; V was cut back by 5 bases and J by 0 bases. This CDR3 is CSVFGQATSTDTQYF. The CDR3 region has the DNA TGCAGCGTTTTTGGACAGGCCACTAGCACAGATACGCAGTATTTT.

This chain connects TRBV6-5 to TRBJ2-7, with D perhaps matching TRBD2 (6 bases). The germline V gene has CDR1 MNHEY and CDR2 SVGAGI. The CDR3 covers 13 residues. The V and J ends lost 6 bases and 4 bases respectively, with 13 bases between them. The CDR3 DNA reads TGTGCCAGCAGGCCCGGGGACTGGTACGAGCAGTACTTC. This sequence encodes CASRPGDWYEQYF.

The gene calls are TRBV2 and TRBJ1-5; 8 nucleotides align to TRBD1. CDR1 and CDR2 from the germline V gene are SNHLY and FYNNEI. Germline trimming cut 5 bases from V and 5 bases from J; bases unmatched to any gene: 8. CDR3 length equals 15 residues. CDR3 nucleotides: TGTGCCAGCAGTTACGGACAGGGAGGGCATCAGCCCCAGCATTTT. Its protein product is CASSYGQGGHQPQHF. Filled out from reference TRBV2 and TRBJ1-5, the complete variable domain reads EPEVTQTPSHQVTQMGQEVILRCVPISNHLYFYWYRQILGQKVEFLVSFYNNEISEKSEIFDDQFSVERPDGSNFTLKIRSTKLEDSAMYFCASSYGQGGHQPQHFGDGTRLSIL.

Points on this clone: This sample also contains other DNA sequences that code for the same CDR3. The rearrangement joins TRBV9 to TRBJ2-5; no reliable D call. Germline CDR1 and CDR2: SGDLS and YYNGEE. The V end was cut by 0 bases, the J end by 2 bases, with 5 bases between. This CDR3 comprises 13 residues. The CDR3 loop is CASSVAGQETQYF. DNA of the CDR3: TGTGCCAGCAGCGTAGCGGGTCAAGAGACCCAGTACTTC.

This clone was found once. The CDR3 DNA reads TGTGCCAGAAGCTTGACCCTAGCGGGGGGGCCAGGGCCAGCAGATACGCAGTATTTT. This encodes CARSLTLAGGPGPADTQYF. J is TRBJ2-3 and V is TRBV5-3, with 12 positions matching TRBD2. TRBV5-3 is an ORF; its function is uncertain. CDR3 length: 19 residues. V was clipped by 1 base and J by 4 bases; unmatched bases: 13.

This clone was detected a few times. The chain carries TRBV2 and TRBJ1-4; the D gene is possibly TRBD1 (5 bases). The CDR3 runs to 14 residues. The germline CDR1 and CDR2 sequences are SNHLY and FYNNEI. Deletions cut 3 bases from V and 5 bases from J, with 10 bases between. The CDR3 nucleotides read TGTGCCAGCAGTGATGGGACGGTCAATGAAAAACTGTTTTTT. Translation gives CASSDGTVNEKLFF.

This clone was seen only a few times. This chain joins TRBV2 and TRBJ1-2; D perhaps matches TRBD1 (5 bases). V lost 7 bases to trimming and J lost 7 bases, with 16 bases between them. The CDR3 spans 13 residues. Germline V CDR1 and CDR2: SNHLY, FYNNEI. This CDR3 is CASIRTQGGGYTF. The CDR3 DNA is TGTGCCAGCATTCGGACTCAGGGAGGTGGCTACACCTTC.

In its sample, this clone was seen once. This chain uses TRBV5-4 with TRBJ1-3; 9 bases fit TRBD1. CDR1 is SGHNT and CDR2 is YYREEE in the germline V gene (reference sequence). The CDR3 extends over 15 amino acids. V lost 0 bases to trimming and J lost 8 bases; unmatched junction nucleotides: 6. The CDR3 reads CASSLDGTGLDTIYF. As DNA, the CDR3 is TGTGCCAGCAGCTTGGATGGGACAGGGTTAGACACCATATATTTT.

The chain employs TRBV7-8 and TRBJ1-5; D gene unclear. Per germline, CDR1 SGHVS and CDR2 FQNEAQ. This CDR3 comprises 14 residues. With 3 bases removed from V and 1 base from J, the gap between germline ends came to 7 bases. DNA of the CDR3: TGTGCCAGCAGCTTGGCGGAGAGCAATCAGCCCCAGCATTTT. It codes for CASSLAESNQPQHF.

The chain joins TRBV5-4 to TRBJ1-2, with 8 bases matching TRBD1. The CDR3 has 13 residues. Germline CDR1 is SGHNT and CDR2 is YYREEE (reference sequence). V shed 5 bases and J 3 bases; nucleotides not matched to a gene: 3. CDR3 protein: CASSQGAHYGYTF. CDR3 DNA sequence: TGTGCCAGCAGTCAGGGGGCACACTATGGCTACACCTTC. The full variable domain, in which reference TRBV5-4 and TRBJ1-2 provide the parts outside the CDR3, is ETGVTQSPTHLIKTRGQQVTLRCSSQSGHNTVSWYQQALGQGPQFIFQYYREEENGRGNFPPRFSGLQFPNYSSELNVNALELDDSALYLCASSQGAHYGYTFGSGTRLTVV.

CDR3 amino acids: CASSLGEVGEQYF. The CDR3 DNA reads TGTGCCAGCAGCTTAGGAGAAGTGGGCGAGCAGTACTTC. This rearrangement joins TRBV7-8 to TRBJ2-7, with D uncertain. Germline values: CDR1 SGHVS, CDR2 FQNEAQ. The CDR3 has 13 amino acids. Trimming cost V 1 base and J 6 bases, with 10 bases left between them.

J is TRBJ2-7 and V is TRBV6-6; TRBD2 might be the D (5 bases). The CDR3 contains 14 residues. CDR1 is MNHNY and CDR2 is SVGAGI in the germline V gene (reference sequence). The germline V and J ends were trimmed by 2 bases and 5 bases, with 13 bases remaining between them. The CDR3 DNA reads TGTGCCAGCAGTTACGGCGGGCAGAACCACGAGCAGTACTTC. This encodes CASSYGGQNHEQYF.

The chain couples TRBV6-5 to TRBJ1-3; D gene unclear. The germline V gene encodes CDR1 MNHEY and CDR2 SVGAGI. Trimming shortened V by 4 bases and J by 0 bases, and 10 bases separated the two germline ends. CDR3 length: 15 residues. CDR3 residues: CASSLSLSSGNTIYF. The CDR3 DNA reads TGTGCCAGCAGTTTATCCTTAAGCTCTGGAAACACCATATATTTT.

This chain links TRBV6-6 with TRBJ1-2, with TRBD1 matching over 11 bases. Germline V CDR1 and CDR2: MNHNY, SVGAGI (reference sequence). The CDR3 totals 15 residues. V gave up 3 bases and J gave up 3 bases; unmatched junction bases: 3. The CDR3 DNA reads TGTGCCAGCAGTTATAGGACAGGGGGCGACTATGGCTACACCTTC. Amino acid sequence: CASSYRTGGDYGYTF.

The chain couples TRBV21-1 to TRBJ1-5. TRBV21-1 is a recognized pseudogene. The CDR3 covers 16 residues. DNA for the CDR3: TGTGCCAGCCGCCTGCAGGCGGGGGCGCCCCGACAGCCCCAGCATTTT. Its protein product is CASRLQAGAPRQPQHF.

The chain's CDR3 is CASSLNPDTQYF. DNA of the CDR3: TGTGCCAGCTCCTTGAACCCAGATACGCAGTATTTT. J is TRBJ2-3 and V is TRBV18; D remains unclear. CDR3 length equals 12 residues. Deletions cut 6 bases from V and 4 bases from J, with 8 bases between. The germline V gene has CDR1 KGHSH and CDR2 LQKENI.

This clone was recorded only once. The chain combines TRBV5-1 with TRBJ1-4; D is uncertain. Trimming took 0 bases from V and 6 from J, leaving 15 bases between them. The germline gives CDR1 SGHRS, CDR2 YFSETQ. This CDR3 comprises 16 residues. CDR3 in amino acids: CASSLAGRHRDEKLFF. DNA for the CDR3: TGCGCCAGCAGCTTGGCCGGGAGGCATCGGGATGAAAAACTGTTTTTT. Combining the CDR3 with reference TRBV5-1 and TRBJ1-4 gives the whole variable domain KAGVTQTPRYLIKTRGQQVTLSCSPISGHRSVSWYQQTPGQGLQFLFEYFSETQRNKGNFPGRFSGRQFSNSRSEMNVSTLELGDSALYLCASSLAGRHRDEKLFFGSGTQLSVL.

The genes are TRBV10-3 and TRBJ2-3, with 10 bases that match TRBD1. V lost 10 bases, J lost 4 bases, and 11 bases stayed unmatched. This CDR3 has 15 amino acids. The germline gives CDR1 ENHRY, CDR2 SYGVKD. CDR3 in DNA: TGTGCCACCATGAGGGACAGGGGAGAATCAGATACGCAGTATTTT. Amino acid sequence: CATMRDRGESDTQYF.

This chain connects TRBV30 to TRBJ1-2; no clear D gene. Germline assignment: CDR1 GTSNPN and CDR2 SVGIG (reference sequence). Trimming took 5 bases from V and 2 from J, leaving 12 bases between them. The CDR3 is made up of 13 amino acids. This CDR3 reads CAWEGTENYGYTF. For the CDR3, the DNA is TGTGCCTGGGAAGGAACAGAAAACTATGGCTACACCTTC.

The rearrangement uses TRBV6-4 and TRBJ2-7; D unresolved. The V end was cut by 0 bases, the J end by 1 base, with 7 bases between. CDR1 is MRHNA, CDR2 SNTAGT, per germline. This CDR3 comprises 14 residues. The CDR3 bases are TGTGCCAGCAGTGACTCCAACAGTTCCTACGAGCAGTACTTC. This sequence encodes CASSDSNSSYEQYF.

This clone has more than one count but fewer than ten. This rearrangement joins TRBV4-2 to TRBJ1-5; D is unresolved. The germline gives CDR1 LGHNA, CDR2 YNFKEQ. The CDR3 has 13 residues. CDR3 in DNA: TGTGTAGGGTGGGAGTATAGCAATCAGCCCCAGCATTTT. Translation: CVGWEYSNQPQHF.

This clone has just a few counts. The sample holds other DNA sequences that translate to the same CDR3. V usage is TRBV19 and J usage is TRBJ2-1, with D possibly being TRBD2 (5 bases). In germline, CDR1 is LNHDA, CDR2 SQIVND (reference sequence). The CDR3 covers 15 residues. V was pared by 0 bases and J by 0 bases, with 6 bases between. As DNA, the CDR3 is TGTGCCAGTAGTATAGAGGGGAGCTCCTACAATGAGCAGTTCTTC. As protein: CASSIEGSSYNEQFF.